This T cell receptor beta chain came from a study of cytomegalovirus exposure and HLA in healthy donors. Whole-study context: There were 350 to 450 genotyped donors. Of these, roughly 80% fell in the genetic ancestry cluster associated with self-reported Caucasian donors. The study, taken as a whole, reports: As was reported, the classifier diagnosed cytomegalovirus status with high specificity and sensitivity. In an earlier analysis, most TCR beta V segments were productive about 87% or about 30% of the time.

The germline V gene encodes CDR1 SNHLY and CDR2 FYNNEI. The V gene lost 4 bases and the J gene lost 4 bases, with 10 bases spanning the gap. The CDR3 contains 13 residues. Use of 60 Vbeta and 13 Jbeta primers characterized the PCR. Assay: immunoSEQ multiplex PCR; the TCRdb copy retains only in-frame clones and omits some. This table holds about 57,000 clones, 75% to 85% found once. This clone is a singleton in its sample. The antigen is undetermined. The TCR sequence derives from a man aged 30-40 years in good health and CMV-seronegative. The sequencing sample was made of PBMCs. This sequence joins TRBV2 and TRBJ1-1; the D gene is possibly TRBD1 (6 bases). This CDR3 is CASSADRGTEAFF. For the CDR3, the DNA is TGTGCCAGCAGTGCGGACAGAGGCACTGAAGCTTTCTTT.